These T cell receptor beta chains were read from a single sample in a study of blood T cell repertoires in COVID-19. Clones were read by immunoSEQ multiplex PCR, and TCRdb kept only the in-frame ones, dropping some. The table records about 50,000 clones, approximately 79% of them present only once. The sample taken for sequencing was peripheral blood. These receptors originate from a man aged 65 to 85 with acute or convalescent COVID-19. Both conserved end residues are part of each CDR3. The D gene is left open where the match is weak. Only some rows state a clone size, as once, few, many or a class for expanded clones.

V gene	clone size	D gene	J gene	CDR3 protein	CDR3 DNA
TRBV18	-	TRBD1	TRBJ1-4	CASSPRGDRENEKLFF	TGTGCCAGCTCACCGAGGGGGGACAGGGAAAATGAAAAACTGTTTTTT
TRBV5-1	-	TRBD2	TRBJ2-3	CASSDSGFTDTQYF	TGCGCCAGCAGCGATAGCGGGTTCACAGATACGCAGTATTTT
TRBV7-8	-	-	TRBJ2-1	CASSLGDSSGQFF	TGTGCCAGCAGCTTAGGAGACAGCTCGGGGCAGTTCTTC
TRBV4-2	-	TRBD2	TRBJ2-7	CASSQPGLAPYEQYF	TGTGCCAGCAGCCAACCGGGACTAGCTCCCTACGAGCAGTACTTC
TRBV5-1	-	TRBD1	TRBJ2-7	CASSDAGGFSSYEQYF	TGCGCCAGCAGCGATGCAGGGGGTTTCAGCTCCTACGAGCAGTACTTC
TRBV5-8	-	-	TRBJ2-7	CASSLGGATGYEQYF	TGTGCCAGCAGCTTGGGTGGGGCGACGGGTTACGAGCAGTACTTC
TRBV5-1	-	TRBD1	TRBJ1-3	CASSARQGAAGNTIYF	TGCGCCAGCAGCGCGCGACAGGGAGCGGCTGGAAACACCATATATTTT
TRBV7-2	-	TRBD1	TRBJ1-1	CASSFRGQGVLGAFF	TGTGCCAGCAGCTTTCGGGGACAGGGGGTTCTCGGAGCTTTCTTT
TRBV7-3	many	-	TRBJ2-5	CASSLTGGETQYF	TGTGCCAGCAGCTTAACCGGGGGTGAGACCCAGTACTTC
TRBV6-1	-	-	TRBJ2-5	CASSEFLQGDRETQYF	TGTGCCAGCAGTGAATTCCTACAGGGAGATCGGGAGACCCAGTACTTC
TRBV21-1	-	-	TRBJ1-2	CASSKAGQGNGYTF	TGTGCCAGCAGCAAAGCGGGACAGGGAAATGGCTACACCTTC
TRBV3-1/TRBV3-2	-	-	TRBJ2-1	CASSQNRGGSEQFF	TGTGCCAGCAGCCAAAACAGGGGAGGCAGTGAGCAGTTCTTC
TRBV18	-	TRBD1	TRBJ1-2	CASSQGQDTGYTF	TGTGCCAGCTCGCAGGGACAGGATACGGGCTACACCTTC
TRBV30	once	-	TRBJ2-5	CAGDKGGNFGETQYF	TGTGCCGGTGACAAGGGCGGGAATTTTGGAGAGACCCAGTACTTC
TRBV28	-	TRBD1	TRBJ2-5	CASLDRGKETQYF	TGTGCCAGCCTGGACAGGGGTAAAGAGACCCAGTACTTC
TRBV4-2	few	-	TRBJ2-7	CASSPDREGSYEQYF	TGTGCCAGCAGCCCGGATAGAGAGGGCTCCTACGAGCAGTACTTC
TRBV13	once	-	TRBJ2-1	CASSRGSGRYNEQFF	TGTGCCAGCAGCCGGGGGAGCGGGCGTTACAATGAGCAGTTCTTC
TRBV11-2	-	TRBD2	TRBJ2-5	CASSLGTSGRAQETQYF	TGTGCCAGCAGCTTGGGGACTAGCGGGAGGGCCCAAGAGACCCAGTACTTC
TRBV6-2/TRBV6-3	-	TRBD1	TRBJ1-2	CASSAYGQVNFNYGYTF	TGTGCCAGCAGTGCATACGGACAGGTGAACTTCAACTATGGCTACACCTTC
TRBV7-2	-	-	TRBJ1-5	CASSLDQGGQPQHF	TGTGCCAGCAGCTTAGATCAGGGAGGTCAGCCCCAGCATTTT
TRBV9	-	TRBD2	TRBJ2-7	CASSFSSGGLNEQYF	TGTGCCAGCAGCTTCAGTAGCGGGGGGCTAAACGAGCAGTACTTC
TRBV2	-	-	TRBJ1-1	CASRSYASTEAFF	TGTGCCAGCAGATCCTACGCCTCGACTGAAGCTTTCTTT
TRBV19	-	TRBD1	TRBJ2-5	CASKAGQGQETQYF	TGTGCCAGTAAGGCGGGACAGGGGCAAGAGACCCAGTACTTC
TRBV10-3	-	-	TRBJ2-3	CAISDSGWSTDTQYF	TGTGCCATCAGTGATTCAGGGTGGAGCACAGATACGCAGTATTTT
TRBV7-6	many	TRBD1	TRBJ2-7	CASSVDRGSSYEQYF	TGTGCCAGCAGCGTGGACAGGGGGAGCTCCTACGAGCAGTACTTC
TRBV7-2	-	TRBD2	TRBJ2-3	CASSPGGREAQYF	TGTGCCAGCAGCCCTGGAGGGCGGGAGGCGCAGTATTTT
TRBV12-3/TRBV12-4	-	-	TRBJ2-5	CASSLSGQETQYF	TGTGCCAGCAGTTTATCCGGCCAAGAGACCCAGTACTTC
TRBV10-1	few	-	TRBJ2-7	CASSGQGGEQYF	TGCGCCAGCAGTGGCCAGGGCGGCGAGCAGTACTTC
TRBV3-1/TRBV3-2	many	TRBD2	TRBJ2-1	CASSQDRLAGVNEQFF	TGTGCCAGCAGCCAAGATCGCCTAGCGGGAGTCAATGAGCAGTTCTTC
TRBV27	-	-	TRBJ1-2	CASTPGGLGYGYTF	TGTGCCAGCACCCCCGGGGGGTTGGGCTATGGCTACACCTTC
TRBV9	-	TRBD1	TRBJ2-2	CASSVSGGQNTGELFF	TGTGCCAGCAGCGTATCAGGGGGACAAAACACCGGGGAGCTGTTTTTT
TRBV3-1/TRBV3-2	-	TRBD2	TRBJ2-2	CASSLGLAGGTYDTGELFF	TGTGCCAGCAGCTTAGGACTAGCGGGAGGTACCTACGACACCGGGGAGCTGTTTTTT
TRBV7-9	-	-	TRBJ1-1	CASSPRHPNTEAFF	TGTGCCAGCAGCCCCAGGCACCCGAACACTGAAGCTTTCTTT
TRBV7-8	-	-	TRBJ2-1	CASSPTPRDQGDEQFF	TGTGCCAGCAGCCCCACCCCTCGCGACCAAGGGGATGAGCAGTTCTTC
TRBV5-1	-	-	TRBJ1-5	CASSTGTPNQPQHF	TGCGCCAGCAGCACCGGGACACCAAATCAGCCCCAGCATTTT
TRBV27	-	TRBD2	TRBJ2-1	CASSLGRGAHNEQFF	TGTGCCAGCAGTTTGGGGCGGGGGGCCCACAATGAGCAGTTCTTC
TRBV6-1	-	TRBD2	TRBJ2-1	CASSEVSGRGAGEQFF	TGTGCCAGCAGTGAAGTGAGCGGGAGGGGCGCAGGAGAGCAGTTCTTC
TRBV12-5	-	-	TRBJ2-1	CASGFGVSSYNEQFF	TGTGCTAGTGGTTTCGGGGTTAGCTCCTACAATGAGCAGTTCTTC
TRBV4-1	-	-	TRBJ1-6	CASSLKEGATTISPLHF	TGCGCCAGCAGCCTCAAAGAAGGGGCCACGACCATTTCACCCCTCCACTTT
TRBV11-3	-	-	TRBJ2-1	CASSPHNEQFF	TGTGCCAGCAGCCCTCACAATGAGCAGTTCTTC
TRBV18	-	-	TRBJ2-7	CASSQYTGEQYF	TGTGCCAGCTCACAATACACGGGAGAGCAGTACTTC
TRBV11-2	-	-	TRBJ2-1	CASSWQGSSYNEQFF	TGTGCCAGCAGCTGGCAGGGGAGCTCCTACAATGAGCAGTTCTTC
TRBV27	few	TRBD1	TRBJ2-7	CASSRQGPSYEQYF	TGTGCCAGCAGTAGACAGGGTCCTTCCTACGAGCAGTACTTC
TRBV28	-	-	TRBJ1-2	CASSLIQGNYGYTF	TGTGCCAGCAGTTTAATTCAGGGGAACTATGGCTACACCTTC
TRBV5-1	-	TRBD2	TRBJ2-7	CASSLGVGREETYEQYF	TGCGCCAGCAGCTTGGGGGTAGGGCGGGAGGAGACCTACGAGCAGTACTTC
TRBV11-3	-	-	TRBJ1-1	CASSSGVRAEAFF	TGTGCCAGCAGCTCAGGGGTCAGGGCTGAAGCTTTCTTT
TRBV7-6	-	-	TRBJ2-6	CASSFLSSSGANVLTF	TGTGCCAGCAGCTTCCTATCAAGCTCTGGGGCCAACGTCCTGACTTTC
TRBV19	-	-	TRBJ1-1	CASSAGVYTEAFF	TGTGCCAGTAGCGCCGGAGTATACACTGAAGCTTTCTTT
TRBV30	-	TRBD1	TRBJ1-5	CAWSQGAGQPQHF	TGTGCCTGGTCACAGGGGGCCGGTCAGCCCCAGCATTTT
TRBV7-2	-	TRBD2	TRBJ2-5	CASSLAVSSGMGETQYF	TGTGCCAGCAGCTTAGCGGTGTCTAGCGGGATGGGGGAGACCCAGTACTTC
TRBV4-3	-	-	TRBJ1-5	CASSQDLAYSNQPQHF	TGCGCCAGCAGCCAAGATTTGGCTTATAGCAATCAGCCCCAGCATTTT
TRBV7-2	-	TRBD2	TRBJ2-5	CASSPTSGSFQETQYF	TGTGCCAGCAGCCCAACTAGCGGGTCTTTCCAAGAGACCCAGTACTTC
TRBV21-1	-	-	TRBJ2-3	CASSISGCGTDTQYF	TGTGCCAGCAGCATCTCAGGTTGCGGCACAGATACGCAGTATTTT
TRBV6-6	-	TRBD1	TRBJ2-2	CALTRDREAGELFF	TGTGCTCTCACCCGGGACAGGGAAGCCGGGGAGCTGTTTTTT
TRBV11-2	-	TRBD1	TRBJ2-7	CASSPGQGSEQYF	TGTGCCAGCAGCCCCGGACAGGGCTCCGAGCAGTACTTC
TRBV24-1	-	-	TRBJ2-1	CATSPDPSGVNEQFF	TGTGCCACCAGTCCAGATCCCTCGGGGGTCAATGAGCAGTTCTTC
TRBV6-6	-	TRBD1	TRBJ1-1	CASSPLTGGSGTEAFF	TGTGCCAGCAGTCCATTGACAGGGGGATCGGGCACTGAAGCTTTCTTT